The 27 T cell receptor beta chains below were found in one sample sequenced in a study of cytomegalovirus exposure and HLA in healthy donors. The PCR employed 60 Vbeta primers together with 13 Jbeta primers. Profiling relied on immunoSEQ multiplex PCR, and the TCRdb table lists in-frame clones only, not all of them. The table includes a few hundred thousand clones, 75% to 85% detected once. Sequencing input: PBMCs. The source is a woman aged 55-70 years in good health and CMV-seropositive.

The V gene is TRBV28, the J gene TRBJ2-7, with a tentative D call TRBD1 (6 bases). The ends were cut back, 6 bases at V and 4 bases at J, with 16 bases in the middle. Germline values: CDR1 MDHEN, CDR2 SYDVKM. This CDR3 is built from 14 residues. The CDR3: CASRARDRPYEQYF. DNA of the CDR3: TGTGCCAGCAGGGCAAGAGACAGGCCTTACGAGCAGTACTTC.

This clone turned up a few times. V usage is TRBV6-1 and J usage is TRBJ2-3, with D perhaps matching TRBD1 (8 bases). The CDR3 totals 14 residues. V lost 9 bases, J lost 4 bases, and 17 bases lay in between. CDR1 is MNHNS and CDR2 is SASEGT in the germline V gene. The CDR3 sequence: CASLTGGEADTQYF. In DNA form, the CDR3 reads TGTGCCAGTTTAACAGGGGGGGAAGCAGATACGCAGTATTTT.

The J gene is TRBJ2-2, the V gene TRBV5-5, with 9 bases aligning to TRBD2. With V trimmed by 3 bases and J by 0 bases, 9 bases remained unmatched. Germline values: CDR1 SGHKS, CDR2 YYEKEE (reference sequence). The CDR3 sequence is 18 residues long. CDR3 residues: CASSSPGLAGSNTGELFF. CDR3 DNA sequence: TGTGCCAGCAGCTCCCCCGGGCTAGCGGGATCGAACACCGGGGAGCTGTTTTTT.

The rearrangement links TRBV7-9 to TRBJ2-7; TRBD1 aligns across 8 bases. Germline CDR1 SEHNR, CDR2 FQNEAQ (reference sequence). The CDR3 extends over 14 amino acids. J gave up 3 bases and V 5 bases, and 6 bases lay outside the gene matches. The CDR3 here is CASSLSGGVYEQYF. In DNA form, the CDR3 reads TGTGCCAGCAGCCTATCAGGGGGCGTCTACGAGCAGTACTTC.

The chain couples TRBV13 to TRBJ2-1; D is unresolved. This CDR3 contains 14 residues. CDR1 is PRHDT, CDR2 FYEKMQ, per germline (reference sequence). Deletions cut 4 bases from V and 7 bases from J, with 14 bases between. CDR3 sequence: CASSSSQSGNEQFF. DNA for the CDR3: TGTGCCAGCAGCTCGTCACAGTCTGGGAATGAGCAGTTCTTC.

The rearrangement joins TRBV19 to TRBJ2-1; unclear D gene. The CDR3 runs to 11 residues. The germline CDR1 and CDR2 sequences are LNHDA and SQIVND (reference sequence). The germline V and J ends were trimmed by 10 bases and 2 bases, with 6 bases remaining between them. The CDR3 region is CATTAYNEQFF. The DNA of the CDR3 is TGTGCCACCACAGCCTACAATGAGCAGTTCTTC.

The V gene is TRBV11-2, the J gene TRBJ1-1, with 7 positions matching TRBD1. The germline gives CDR1 SGHAT, CDR2 FQNNGV. The CDR3 spans 14 residues. Trimming removed 5 bases from V and 1 base from J; junction bases left unmatched: 4. CDR3 nucleotides: TGTGCCAGCAGCCCTGGACAGGCGAACACTGAAGCTTTCTTT. Protein sequence: CASSPGQANTEAFF.

The chain uses TRBV12-5 and TRBJ2-5; D perhaps matches TRBD1 (6 bases). Germline V gene data show CDR1 as LGHNT and CDR2 as FRNRAP. Trimming shortened V by 6 bases and J by 5 bases, and 16 bases separated the two germline ends. The CDR3 covers 14 residues. The CDR3 here is CASGPPGQWETQYF. The CDR3 DNA reads as TGTGCTAGTGGCCCCCCCGGACAGTGGGAGACCCAGTACTTC.

This CDR3 reads CASSQEGQANSPLHF. CDR3 DNA: TGCGCCAGCAGCCAAGAGGGCCAGGCGAATTCACCCCTCCACTTT. The chain couples TRBV4-1 to TRBJ1-6, with D hard to call. Trimming shortened V by 0 bases and J by 7 bases, and 10 bases separated the two germline ends. Germline V CDR1 and CDR2: MGHRA, YSYEKL. There are 15 residues in the CDR3.

The chain uses TRBV5-5 and TRBJ2-7; D perhaps matches TRBD1 (5 bases). Trimming took 1 base from V and 6 from J, leaving 11 bases between them. Germline CDR1 and CDR2: SGHKS and YYEKEE (reference sequence). The CDR3 loop spans 13 amino acids. The CDR3 is CASSLQGKREQYF. Here the CDR3 DNA reads TGTGCCAGCAGCTTGCAGGGAAAGCGCGAGCAGTACTTC. Filled out from reference TRBV5-5 and TRBJ2-7, the complete variable domain reads DAGVTQSPTHLIKTRGQQVTLRCSPISGHKSVSWYQQVLGQGPQFIFQYYEKEERGRGNFPDRFSARQFPNYSSELNVNALLLGDSALYLCASSLQGKREQYFGPGTRLTVT.

This chain connects TRBV5-1 to TRBJ2-1; a possible D gene is TRBD2 (7 bases). CDR1 and CDR2 from the germline V gene are SGHRS and YFSETQ. The V end lost 7 bases, the J end lost 9 bases, and 20 bases lay between the germline ends. CDR3 size: 14 residues. The CDR3 bases are TGCGCCAGCTGTCCGGGGGGCCCGTTTGGTGAGCAGTTCTTC. Its protein is CASCPGGPFGEQFF.

This chain uses TRBV6-5 with TRBJ2-7, with unresolved D. The CDR3 runs 14 residues. V was trimmed by 0 bases and J by 2 bases, leaving 8 bases between them. Germline V gene data show CDR1 as MNHEY and CDR2 as SVGAGI. The CDR3 nucleotides are TGTGCCAGCAGTTACTCGAGGCGGCCCTACGAGCAGTACTTC. Residues: CASSYSRRPYEQYF.

The rearrangement uses TRBV27 and TRBJ2-2, with TRBD2 identical over 14 bases. V shed 5 bases, J shed 7 bases, and the junction held 9 bases outside the gene matches. The CDR3 has 17 residues. The V gene's germline CDR1 is MNHEY and CDR2 SMNVEV (reference sequence). The CDR3 bases are TGTGCCAGCAGTCCAACCGGGACTAGCGGGAGTGGCGGGGAGCTGTTTTTT. This translates into CASSPTGTSGSGGELFF.

The chain links TRBV28 to TRBJ2-7, with D perhaps matching TRBD1 (5 bases). This CDR3 has 12 residues. The V gene lost 5 bases and the J gene lost 2 bases, with 7 bases spanning the gap. Germline V gene lookup returns CDR1 MDHEN and CDR2 SYDVKM. The CDR3 coding sequence is TGTGCCAGCAGTAGGGGCCCCTACGAGCAGTACTTC. This gives the protein CASSRGPYEQYF.

This clone was recorded only once. The CDR3 bases are TGCGCCAGCAGCCAAGAAGTATCACAGCGGCGGAGGTCATCTAACTATGGCTACACCTTC. Its translation: CASSQEVSQRRRSSNYGYTF. The rearrangement uses TRBV4-1 and TRBJ1-2; D remains ambiguous. Trimming pared 0 bases from V and 0 bases from J, leaving 23 bases between. CDR1 is MGHRA and CDR2 is YSYEKL in the germline V gene. The CDR3 contains 20 residues.

This chain joins TRBV7-9 and TRBJ2-1; possible D gene TRBD2, 5 bases. The V gene lost 4 bases and the J gene lost 1 base, with 8 bases spanning the gap. The CDR3 has 14 residues. The germline gives CDR1 SEHNR, CDR2 FQNEAQ (reference sequence). As DNA, the CDR3 is TGTGCCAGCAGCTGGACTGAGTCCTACAATGAGCAGTTCTTC. This encodes CASSWTESYNEQFF.

A few counts support this clone. CDR3 nucleotides: TGTGCCACTTCCGGGACAGGGAGTAGATCCTACGAGCAGTACTTC. Its translation is CATSGTGSRSYEQYF. This chain uses TRBV19 with TRBJ2-7; 9 nucleotides align to TRBD1. Trimming removed 10 bases from V and 1 base from J; junction bases left unmatched: 11. The CDR3 sequence is 15 residues long. Per germline, CDR1 LNHDA and CDR2 SQIVND (reference sequence).

CDR3: CASMRTPQETQYF. The CDR3 nucleotides are TGTGCCAGCATGAGGACACCTCAAGAGACCCAGTACTTC. The chain links TRBV7-9 to TRBJ2-5, with a possible D match to TRBD1 (5 bases). This CDR3 comprises 13 residues. Between the trimmed V and J ends, which lost 7 bases and 2 bases, there was a span of 11 bases. The germline CDR1 and CDR2 sequences are SEHNR and FQNEAQ (reference sequence).

Of note for this clone: In the same sample, other DNA sequences code for this CDR3. The CDR3 DNA reads TGTGCCATCAGCTCAGCCTACGAGCAGTACTTC. It translates to CAISSAYEQYF. This chain uses TRBV10-3 with TRBJ2-7; D is uncertain. CDR3 length equals 11 residues. CDR1 and CDR2 (germline): ENHRY, SYGVKD. V lost 6 bases and J lost 2, with 5 bases in between.

This sequence joins TRBV5-4 and TRBJ2-3; TRBD2 aligns across 10 bases. With V trimmed by 0 bases and J by 4 bases, 5 bases remained unmatched. CDR1 and CDR2 from the germline V gene are SGHNT and YYREEE (reference sequence). This CDR3 region has 16 residues. This chain's CDR3 is CASSLGDLAGADTQYF. In DNA form, the CDR3 reads TGTGCCAGCAGCTTGGGAGATCTAGCGGGAGCAGATACGCAGTATTTT.

The rearrangement links TRBV10-3 to TRBJ2-7; the D gene is possibly TRBD2 (6 bases). Trimming removed 0 bases at V and 7 bases at J, with 13 bases between. The CDR3 contains 14 residues. Germline loops: CDR1 ENHRY, CDR2 SYGVKD. The CDR3 region has the DNA TGTGCCATCAGTGAGTCAGGGGTCCGGGGGGAGCAGTACTTC. Amino acid sequence: CAISESGVRGEQYF.

This clone appeared a few times. In nucleotides, the CDR3 is TGCGCCAGCAGCTTGGTCAGGGAGGAAGATACGCAGTATTTT. Translating gives CASSLVREEDTQYF. This rearrangement joins TRBV5-1 to TRBJ2-3; D is possibly TRBD2 (6 bases). Deletions cut 0 bases from V and 5 bases from J, with 10 bases between. Germline CDR1 SGHRS, CDR2 YFSETQ. The CDR3 is made up of 14 amino acids.

The rearrangement joins TRBV11-2 to TRBJ2-3, with D unresolved. V was shortened by 3 bases and J by 5 bases, with 15 bases between the two germline ends. The CDR3 is made up of 15 amino acids. Germline V gene data show CDR1 as SGHAT and CDR2 as FQNNGV. The CDR3 loop is CASSFAGASGDTQYF. The CDR3 DNA is TGTGCCAGCAGCTTTGCTGGAGCTTCCGGAGATACGCAGTATTTT. Together with reference TRBV11-2 and TRBJ2-3, the CDR3 gives the full variable domain: EAGVAQSPRYKIIEKRQSVAFWCNPISGHATLYWYQQILGQGPKLLIQFQNNGVVDDSQLPKDRFSAERLKGVDSTLKIQPAKLEDSAVYLCASSFAGASGDTQYFGPGTRLTVL.

This clone has just a few counts. This chain connects TRBV5-5 to TRBJ1-5, with 7 bases lining up with TRBD1. The V gene end was trimmed by 4 bases and the J gene end by 10 bases; junction bases not matched to a gene: 5. Germline V lookup: CDR1 SGHKS, CDR2 YYEKEE (reference sequence). This CDR3 contains 12 residues. This CDR3 is CASSSNRGPQHF. DNA of the CDR3: TGTGCCAGCAGCAGCAACAGGGGTCCCCAGCATTTT.

The CDR3 DNA sequence: TGTGCCAGCAGCGTAGTAGGTAGCGGGGACTACGAGCAGTACTTC. Translating gives CASSVVGSGDYEQYF. The genes are TRBV9 and TRBJ2-7; 8 nucleotides align to TRBD2. The CDR3 consists of 15 residues. Unmatched junction bases numbered 5, after V lost 0 bases and J lost 3 bases. CDR1 is SGDLS and CDR2 is YYNGEE in the germline V gene.

The chain joins TRBV7-2 to TRBJ1-1; D unclear. Germline assignment: CDR1 SGHTA and CDR2 FQGNSA. The germline V and J ends were trimmed by 5 bases and 0 bases, with 7 bases remaining between them. The CDR3 runs 13 residues. The CDR3 DNA sequence: TGTGCCAGCAGCCAGATCATGAACACTGAAGCTTTCTTT. It encodes CASSQIMNTEAFF.

The chain links TRBV27 to TRBJ2-7; 9 bases are a match to TRBD1. Germline lookup yields CDR1 MNHEY and CDR2 SMNVEV (reference sequence). The CDR3 has 15 residues. Trimming removed 6 bases from V and 4 bases from J; junction bases left unmatched: 10. Here the CDR3 DNA reads TGTGCCAGCAGCCACGGGGACAGGGTATCGTACGAGCAGTACTTC. Translating it yields CASSHGDRVSYEQYF.